The sample holds a few counts of the clone carrying this TCR beta chain. Its cognate antigen is unknown. The data were taken from a study of CD8+ T cells in alopecia areata. Whole-study context: Tofacitinib ran 6 to 18 months, followed by 6 months off drug.

General study results and limits: Patients shared TCRs less clearly than mice did, possibly owing to HLA.

T lymphocytes (CD4+ and CD8+) were sorted from PBMCs. RNA extraction was followed by reverse transcription into cDNA, which acted as the sequencing template. The table came from immunoSEQ multiplex PCR; TCRdb's copy has only in-frame clones and leaves some out. Altogether roughly 120,000 clones are present, 35% to 40% being singletons, with the ten largest covering 3.1%. The receptor comes from a human donor with alopecia areata. The sample taken for sequencing was CD4+ T cells sorted from blood.

DNA for the CDR3: TGTGCCAGCAGCCCAACTAGCGGGGCCTCCTACGAGCAGTACTTC. Encoded protein: CASSPTSGASYEQYF. The chain recombines TRBV5-4 with TRBJ2-7, with 10 bases identical to TRBD2. In germline, CDR1 is SGHNT, CDR2 YYREEE (reference sequence). The J segment lost 0 bases and the V segment lost 4 bases, leaving 4 bases of the junction unmatched. This CDR3 region has 15 residues.